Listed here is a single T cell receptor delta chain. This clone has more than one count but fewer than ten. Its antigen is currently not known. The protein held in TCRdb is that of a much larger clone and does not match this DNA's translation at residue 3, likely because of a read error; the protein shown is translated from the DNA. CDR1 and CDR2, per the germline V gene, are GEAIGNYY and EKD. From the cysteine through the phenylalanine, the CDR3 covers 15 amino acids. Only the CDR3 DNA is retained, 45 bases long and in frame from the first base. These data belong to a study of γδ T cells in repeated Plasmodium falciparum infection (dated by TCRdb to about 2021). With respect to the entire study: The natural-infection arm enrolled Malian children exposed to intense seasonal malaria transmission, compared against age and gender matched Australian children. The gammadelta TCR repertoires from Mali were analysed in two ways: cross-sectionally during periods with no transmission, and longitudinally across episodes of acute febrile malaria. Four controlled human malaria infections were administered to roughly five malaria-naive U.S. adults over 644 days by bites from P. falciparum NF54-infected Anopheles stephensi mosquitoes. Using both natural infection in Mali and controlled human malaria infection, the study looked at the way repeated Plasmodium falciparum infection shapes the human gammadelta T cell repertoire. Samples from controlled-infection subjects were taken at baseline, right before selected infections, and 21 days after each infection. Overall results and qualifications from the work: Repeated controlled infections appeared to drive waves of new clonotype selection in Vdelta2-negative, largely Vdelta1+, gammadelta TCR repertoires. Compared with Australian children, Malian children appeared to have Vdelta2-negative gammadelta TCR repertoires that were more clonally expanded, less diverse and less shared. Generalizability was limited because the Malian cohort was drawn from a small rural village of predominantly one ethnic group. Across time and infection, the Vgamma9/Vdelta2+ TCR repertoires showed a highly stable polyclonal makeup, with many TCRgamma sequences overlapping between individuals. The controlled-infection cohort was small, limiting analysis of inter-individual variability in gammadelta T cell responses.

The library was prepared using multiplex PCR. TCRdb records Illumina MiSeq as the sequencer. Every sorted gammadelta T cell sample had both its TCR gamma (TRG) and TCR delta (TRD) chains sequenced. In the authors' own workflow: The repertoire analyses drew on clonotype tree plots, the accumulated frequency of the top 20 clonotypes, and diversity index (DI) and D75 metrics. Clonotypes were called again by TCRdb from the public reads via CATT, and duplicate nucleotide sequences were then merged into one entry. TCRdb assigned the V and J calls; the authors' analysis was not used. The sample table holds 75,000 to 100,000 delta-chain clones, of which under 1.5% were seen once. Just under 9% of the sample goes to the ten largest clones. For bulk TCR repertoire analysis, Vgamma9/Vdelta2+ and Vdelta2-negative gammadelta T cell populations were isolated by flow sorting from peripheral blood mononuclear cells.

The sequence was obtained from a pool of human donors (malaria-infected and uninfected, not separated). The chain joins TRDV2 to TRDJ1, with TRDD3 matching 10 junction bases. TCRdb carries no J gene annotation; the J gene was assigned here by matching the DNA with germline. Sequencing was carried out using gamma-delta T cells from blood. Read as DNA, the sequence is TGTGCCCGTGACGGACTGGGGGATCACGCCGATAAACTCATCTTT. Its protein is CARDGLGDHADKLIF.